This entry lists 13 T cell receptor beta chains sequenced from one sample in a study of T cells in Graves' hyperthyroidism and ophthalmopathy. TCR beta CDR3 regions were amplified from RNA. Carried out on the TCR CDR3, a first-round RT-PCR used the HTBI primer set. TCRdb reprocessed the multiplex PCR reads with MiXCR, giving one entry per CDR3 protein. The data hold some 650,000 distinct CDR3 sequences, with 16% observed a single time. Sequences were obtained from blood. All receptors come from a woman between 40 and 55 years old with Graves' ophthalmopathy.

This clonotype showed up many times. The rearrangement joins TRBV2 to TRBJ2-5, with 7 bases identical to TRBD2. The CDR3 is 13 residues long. Looked up from germline, CDR1 is SNHLY and CDR2 is FYNNEI. Trimming cost V 7 bases and J 9 bases; bases outside gene matches: 11. The CDR3: CASIRLATNAQYF. The CDR3 DNA reads TGTGCCAGCATTAGACTAGCTACGAACGCCCAGTACTTC.

This clonotype was seen a few times. The genes are TRBV5-1 and TRBJ2-7, with no clear D. The CDR3 has 14 amino acids. In germline, CDR1 is SGHRS, CDR2 YFSETQ. With 0 bases removed from V and 1 base from J, the gap between germline ends came to 8 bases. The CDR3, as DNA: TGCGCCAGCAGCTTGGAGTACGGATCCTACGAGCAGTACTTC. Residues: CASSLEYGSYEQYF. The entire variable domain, with the rest obtained from reference TRBV5-1 and TRBJ2-7, is as follows: KAGVTQTPRYLIKTRGQQVTLSCSPISGHRSVSWYQQTPGQGLQFLFEYFSETQRNKGNFPGRFSGRQFSNSRSEMNVSTLELGDSALYLCASSLEYGSYEQYFGPGTRLTVT.

There are a few counts of this clonotype. CDR3 loop: CASSPWTGEYEQYF. CDR3 bases: TGTGCCAGCAGCCCATGGACAGGGGAATACGAGCAGTACTTC. The V and J genes are TRBV6-2 or TRBV6-3 and TRBJ2-7; 9 bases align to TRBD1. This CDR3 is 14 amino acids long. Germline-derived CDR1 and CDR2 are MNHEY and SVGEGT. The V segment lost 6 bases and the J segment 4 bases; nucleotides outside the gene matches: 7.

This clonotype was recorded at least ten times. This sequence joins TRBV7-9 and TRBJ2-3; D is perhaps TRBD2 (7 bases). The V gene's germline CDR1 is SEHNR and CDR2 FQNEAQ (reference sequence). V was clipped by 3 bases and J by 6 bases, with 22 bases between them. The CDR3 contains 17 residues. The CDR3: CASSFTGRGVGGDTQYF. In DNA, the CDR3 is TGTGCCAGCAGCTTCACAGGGAGGGGCGTCGGCGGGGATACGCAGTATTTT.

Ten or more counts support this clonotype. For the CDR3, the DNA is TGCGCCAGCAGCCCAAAGTTAGCGGGAAGGTACGAGCAGTACTTC. This encodes CASSPKLAGRYEQYF. J is TRBJ2-7 and V is TRBV5-1, with 8 bases that match TRBD2. Trimming cost V 4 bases and J 4 bases; bases outside gene matches: 10. The CDR3 contains 15 residues. Germline V gene lookup returns CDR1 SGHRS and CDR2 YFSETQ.

This clonotype came up a few times. The V and J genes are TRBV6-2 or TRBV6-3 and TRBJ2-3, with 9 bases that match TRBD1. Unmatched junction bases numbered 4, after V lost 6 bases and J lost 6 bases. The CDR3 runs 13 residues. CDR1 MNHEY and CDR2 SVGEGT come from the germline V gene. The CDR3 is CASRDGQGDTQYF. CDR3 coding DNA: TGTGCCAGCAGAGATGGACAGGGGGATACGCAGTATTTT.

This clonotype was counted many times. The rearrangement joins TRBV20-1 to TRBJ2-5, with 8 bases identical to TRBD2. CDR1 and CDR2 from the germline V gene are DFQATT and SNEGSKA (reference sequence). The CDR3 loop spans 14 amino acids. The junction had 6 bases not matched to a gene; V was cut back by 4 bases and J by 2 bases. The CDR3 region is CSAIPLAEQETQYF. DNA for the CDR3: TGCAGTGCTATCCCACTAGCGGAACAAGAGACCCAGTACTTC.

This clonotype has more than one count but fewer than ten. The chain has TRBV19 and TRBJ2-2, with D possibly TRBD2 on 5 matching bases. The germline V and J ends were trimmed by 1 base and 7 bases, with 13 bases remaining between them. The CDR3 has 15 amino acids. Germline loops: CDR1 LNHDA, CDR2 SQIVND (reference sequence). The CDR3 here is CASSIVLGAIGELFF. The CDR3 DNA reads TGTGCCAGTAGTATAGTCCTGGGAGCGATCGGGGAGCTGTTTTTT.

In its sample, this clonotype was seen many times. This rearrangement joins TRBV5-1 to TRBJ2-2; 11 bases line up with TRBD2. The V gene end was trimmed by 4 bases and the J gene end by 7 bases; junction bases not matched to a gene: 6. Germline V gives CDR1 SGHRS, CDR2 YFSETQ. CDR3 size: 15 residues. The CDR3 region has the DNA TGCGCCAGCAGCGTGACTAGCGGGGAGGTCGGGGAGCTGTTTTTT. Protein sequence: CASSVTSGEVGELFF.

The chain couples TRBV5-1 to TRBJ1-1; 12 positions match TRBD1. The CDR3 has 16 residues. Germline CDR1 reads SGHRS; CDR2 reads YFSETQ. V was clipped by 0 bases and J by 5 bases; unmatched bases: 5. In nucleotides, the CDR3 is TGCGCCAGCAGCTTGGTGGGACAGGGGGCCTCGACTGAAGCTTTCTTT. This encodes CASSLVGQGASTEAFF. The full variable domain, in which reference TRBV5-1 and TRBJ1-1 provide the parts outside the CDR3, is KAGVTQTPRYLIKTRGQQVTLSCSPISGHRSVSWYQQTPGQGLQFLFEYFSETQRNKGNFPGRFSGRQFSNSRSEMNVSTLELGDSALYLCASSLVGQGASTEAFFGQGTRLTVV.

This clonotype turned up a few times. The chain employs TRBV5-1 and TRBJ1-1, with TRBD1 matching 11 bases. This CDR3 has 18 amino acids. Germline V gene data show CDR1 as SGHRS and CDR2 as YFSETQ. V lost 3 bases and J lost 1; bases outside the gene matches: 11. In DNA form, the CDR3 reads TGCGCCAGCAGCTGGGGGGACAGGGGGACTAGTGGGAACACTGAAGCTTTCTTT. Translation: CASSWGDRGTSGNTEAFF. The full variable domain, rest sourced from reference TRBV5-1 and TRBJ1-1, is KAGVTQTPRYLIKTRGQQVTLSCSPISGHRSVSWYQQTPGQGLQFLFEYFSETQRNKGNFPGRFSGRQFSNSRSEMNVSTLELGDSALYLCASSWGDRGTSGNTEAFFGQGTRLTVV.

The table lists this clonotype with a few counts. The chain joins TRBV20-1 to TRBJ1-3; D remains ambiguous. The V end was cut by 2 bases, the J end by 2 bases, with 7 bases between. The CDR3 covers 13 residues. Per the germline V gene, CDR1 is DFQATT and CDR2 is SNEGSKA (reference sequence). CDR3 in amino acids: CSARTGPGNTIYF. The CDR3 coding sequence is TGCAGTGCTAGAACCGGTCCTGGAAACACCATATATTTT.

Many counts were recorded for this clonotype. This rearrangement joins TRBV28 to TRBJ1-5, with D unclear. This CDR3 has 13 amino acids. CDR1 and CDR2 from the germline V gene are MDHEN and SYDVKM. With 6 bases removed from V and 7 bases from J, the gap between germline ends came to 13 bases. The CDR3 nucleotides read TGTGCCAGCAGGGCCCGTGTGGGACAGCCCCAGCATTTT. Translating it yields CASRARVGQPQHF.